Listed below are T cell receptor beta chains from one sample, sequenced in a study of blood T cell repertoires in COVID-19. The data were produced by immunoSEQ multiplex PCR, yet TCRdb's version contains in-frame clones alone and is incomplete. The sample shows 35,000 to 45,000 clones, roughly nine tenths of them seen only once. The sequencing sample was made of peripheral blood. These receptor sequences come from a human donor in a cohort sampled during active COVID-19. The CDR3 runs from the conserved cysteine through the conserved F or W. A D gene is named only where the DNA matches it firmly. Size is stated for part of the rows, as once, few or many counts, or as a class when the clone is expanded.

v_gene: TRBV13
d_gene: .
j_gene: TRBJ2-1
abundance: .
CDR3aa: CASSRRNGGRNEQFF
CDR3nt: TGTGCCAGCAGCCGGAGGAATGGAGGGCGCAATGAGCAGTTCTTC

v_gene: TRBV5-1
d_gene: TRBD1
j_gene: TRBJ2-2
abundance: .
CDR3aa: CASSSGTGNTGELFF
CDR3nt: TGCGCCAGCAGCTCAGGGACAGGGAACACCGGGGAGCTGTTTTTT

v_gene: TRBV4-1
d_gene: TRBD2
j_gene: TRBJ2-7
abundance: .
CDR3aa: CASSQGLAGGKYEQYF
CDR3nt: TGCGCCAGCAGCCAAGGGCTAGCGGGAGGGAAGTACGAGCAGTACTTC

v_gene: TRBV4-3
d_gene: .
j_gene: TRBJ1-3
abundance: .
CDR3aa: CASSRITGRAGNTIYF
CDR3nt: TGCGCCAGCAGCCGAATAACAGGGAGGGCTGGAAACACCATATATTTT

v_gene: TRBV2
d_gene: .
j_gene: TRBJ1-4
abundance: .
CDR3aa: CASRLEANEKLFF
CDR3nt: TGTGCCAGCAGGCTCGAAGCAAATGAAAAACTGTTTTTT

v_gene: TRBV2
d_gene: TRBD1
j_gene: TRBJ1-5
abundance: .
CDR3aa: CASSVQGARQPQHF
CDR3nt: TGTGCCAGCAGCGTCCAGGGGGCCCGTCAGCCCCAGCATTTT

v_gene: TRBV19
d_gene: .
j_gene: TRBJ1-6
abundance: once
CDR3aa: CASSIMTGGNSPLHF
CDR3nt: TGTGCCAGTAGTATAATGACAGGCGGAAATTCACCCCTCCACTTT

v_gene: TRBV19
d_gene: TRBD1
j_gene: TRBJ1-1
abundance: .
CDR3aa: CASTLHRGNTEAFF
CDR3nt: TGTGCCAGTACCCTTCACAGGGGTAACACTGAAGCTTTCTTT

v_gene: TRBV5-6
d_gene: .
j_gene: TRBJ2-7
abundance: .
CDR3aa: CASSNIQGSWYEQYF
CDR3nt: TGTGCCAGCAGCAACATCCAGGGATCGTGGTACGAGCAGTACTTC

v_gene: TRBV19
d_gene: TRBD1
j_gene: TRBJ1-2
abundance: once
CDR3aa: CASSIVGQGSDGYTF
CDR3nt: TGTGCCAGTAGTATAGTGGGACAGGGTTCCGATGGCTACACCTTC

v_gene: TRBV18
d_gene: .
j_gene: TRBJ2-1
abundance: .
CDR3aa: CASSRGTDSYNEQFF
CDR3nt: TGTGCCAGCTCACGCGGGACAGACTCCTACAATGAGCAGTTCTTC

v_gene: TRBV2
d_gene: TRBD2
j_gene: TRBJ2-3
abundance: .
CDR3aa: CASSSTRLAGEDTQYF
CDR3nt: TGTGCCAGCAGTTCAACGAGACTAGCGGGGGAAGATACGCAGTATTTT

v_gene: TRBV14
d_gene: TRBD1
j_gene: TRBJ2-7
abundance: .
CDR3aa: CASSLGQSVQYF
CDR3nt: TGTGCCAGCAGCCTGGGACAGAGTGTTCAGTACTTC

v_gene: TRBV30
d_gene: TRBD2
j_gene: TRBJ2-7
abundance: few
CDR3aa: CAWAQSGSGEQYF
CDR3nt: TGTGCCTGGGCCCAGAGCGGGAGTGGGGAGCAGTACTTC

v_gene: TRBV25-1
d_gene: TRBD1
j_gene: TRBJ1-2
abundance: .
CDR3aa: CASSSATGTGGGYTF
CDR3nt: TGTGCCAGCAGCAGCGCTACGGGGACAGGAGGTGGCTACACCTTC

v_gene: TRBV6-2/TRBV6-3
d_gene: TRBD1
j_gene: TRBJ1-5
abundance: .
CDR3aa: CASSYGTGFNQPQHF
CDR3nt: TGTGCCAGCAGTTATGGGACAGGCTTCAATCAGCCCCAGCATTTT

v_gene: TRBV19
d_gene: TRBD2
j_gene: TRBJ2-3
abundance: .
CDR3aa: CASSTKSGGVTQYF
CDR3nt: TGTGCCAGTAGTACCAAGAGCGGGGGGGTTACGCAGTATTTT

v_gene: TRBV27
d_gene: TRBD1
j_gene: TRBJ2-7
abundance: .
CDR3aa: CASSLAQGTGVSYEQYF
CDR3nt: TGTGCCAGCAGTTTAGCCCAGGGGACAGGGGTCTCCTACGAGCAGTACTTC

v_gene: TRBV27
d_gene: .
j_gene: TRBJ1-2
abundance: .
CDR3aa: CASSLSTGRDGYTF
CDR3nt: TGTGCCAGCAGTTTATCTACGGGAAGGGATGGCTACACCTTC

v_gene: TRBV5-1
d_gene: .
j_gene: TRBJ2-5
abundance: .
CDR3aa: CASSLEGVVGTQYF
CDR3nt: TGCGCCAGCAGCTTGGAGGGGGTCGTAGGGACCCAGTACTTC

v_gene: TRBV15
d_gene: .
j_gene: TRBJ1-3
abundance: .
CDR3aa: CATSNPGLGGYTIYF
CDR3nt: TGTGCCACCAGCAACCCGGGACTCGGGGGATACACCATATATTTT

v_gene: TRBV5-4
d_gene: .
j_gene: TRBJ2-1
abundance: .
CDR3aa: CASSLEAASSYNEQFF
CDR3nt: TGTGCCAGCAGCTTGGAGGCGGCGAGCTCCTACAATGAGCAGTTCTTC

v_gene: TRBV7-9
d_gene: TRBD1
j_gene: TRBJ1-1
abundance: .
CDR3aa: CASSSRDRARGTEAFF
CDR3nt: TGTGCCAGCAGCTCCCGGGACAGGGCCCGGGGCACTGAAGCTTTCTTT

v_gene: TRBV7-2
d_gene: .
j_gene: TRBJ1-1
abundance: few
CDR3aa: CASSLSTGSARNTEAFF
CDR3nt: TGTGCCAGCAGCTTATCAACAGGGAGTGCTAGAAACACTGAAGCTTTCTTT

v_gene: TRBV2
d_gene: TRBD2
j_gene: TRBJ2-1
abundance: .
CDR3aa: CASRLAGHEQFF
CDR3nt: TGTGCCAGCAGACTAGCGGGACATGAGCAGTTCTTC

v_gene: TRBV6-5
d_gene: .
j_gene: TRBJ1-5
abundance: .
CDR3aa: CASSQWELQPQHF
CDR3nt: TGTGCCAGCAGCCAGTGGGAGTTGCAGCCCCAGCATTTT

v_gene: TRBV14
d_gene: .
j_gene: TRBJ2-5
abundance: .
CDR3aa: CASSPNFYETQYF
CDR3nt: TGTGCCAGCAGCCCGAATTTCTATGAGACCCAGTACTTC

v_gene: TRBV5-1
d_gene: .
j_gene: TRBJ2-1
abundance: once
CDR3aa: CASSFQYNEQFF
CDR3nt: TGCGCCAGCAGCTTCCAGTACAATGAGCAGTTCTTC

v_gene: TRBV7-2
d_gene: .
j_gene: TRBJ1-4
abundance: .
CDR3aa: CASRLGSEKLFF
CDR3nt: TGTGCCAGCAGACTAGGGTCTGAAAAACTGTTTTTT

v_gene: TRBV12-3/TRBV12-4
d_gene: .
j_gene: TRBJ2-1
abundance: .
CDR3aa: CASSLYNEQFF
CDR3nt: TGTGCCAGCAGTCTCTACAATGAGCAGTTCTTC

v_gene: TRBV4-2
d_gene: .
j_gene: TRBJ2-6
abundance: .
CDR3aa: CASDNVGLGTGANVLTF
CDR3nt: TGTGCCAGCGACAATGTGGGTTTGGGCACTGGGGCCAACGTCCTGACTTTC

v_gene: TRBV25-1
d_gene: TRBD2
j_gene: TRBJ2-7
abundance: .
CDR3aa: CASSDVLAGSYEQYF
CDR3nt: TGTGCCAGCAGTGACGTACTAGCGGGAAGCTACGAGCAGTACTTC

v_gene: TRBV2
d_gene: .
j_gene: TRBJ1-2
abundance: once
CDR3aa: CASSFPGSGYGYTF
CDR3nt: TGTGCCAGCAGTTTTCCAGGGTCGGGCTATGGCTACACCTTC

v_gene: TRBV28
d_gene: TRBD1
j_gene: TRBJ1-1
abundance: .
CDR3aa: CASSSPGQMNTEAFF
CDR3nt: TGTGCCAGCAGTTCCCCGGGACAGATGAACACTGAAGCTTTCTTT

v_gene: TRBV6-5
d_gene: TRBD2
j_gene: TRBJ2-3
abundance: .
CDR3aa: CASRRSGAEDTQYF
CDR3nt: TGTGCCAGCAGAAGAAGCGGGGCGGAAGATACGCAGTATTTT

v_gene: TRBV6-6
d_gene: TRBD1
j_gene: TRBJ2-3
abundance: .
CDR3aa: CASSLRLTGITDTQYF
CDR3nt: TGTGCCAGCAGTTTACGCCTGACAGGGATCACAGATACGCAGTATTTT

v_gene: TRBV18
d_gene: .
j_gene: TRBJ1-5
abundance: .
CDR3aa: CASSRGEDQPQHF
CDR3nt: TGTGCCAGCTCACGAGGAGAAGACCAGCCCCAGCATTTT

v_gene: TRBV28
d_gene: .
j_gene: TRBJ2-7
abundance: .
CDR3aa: CASSLNAGHQVEQYF
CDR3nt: TGTGCCAGCAGTTTAAATGCTGGGCATCAGGTCGAGCAGTACTTC

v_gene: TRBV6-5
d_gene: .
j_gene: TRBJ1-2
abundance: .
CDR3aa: CASSSRDTNYGYTF
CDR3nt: TGTGCCAGCAGTTCCCGGGACACTAACTATGGCTACACCTTC

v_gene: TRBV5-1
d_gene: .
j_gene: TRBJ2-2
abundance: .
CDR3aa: CASSSRTDLNTGELFF
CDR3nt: TGCGCCAGCAGCTCCCGGACAGACTTGAACACCGGGGAGCTGTTTTTT

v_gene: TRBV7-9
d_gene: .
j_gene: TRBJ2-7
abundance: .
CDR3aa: CASSLGQGGYEQYF
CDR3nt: TGTGCCAGCAGCTTAGGGCAGGGGGGCTACGAGCAGTACTTC

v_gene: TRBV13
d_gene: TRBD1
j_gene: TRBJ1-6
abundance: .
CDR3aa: CASSLAGGSNSPLHF
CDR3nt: TGTGCCAGCAGCTTAGCAGGGGGGAGTAATTCACCCCTCCACTTT

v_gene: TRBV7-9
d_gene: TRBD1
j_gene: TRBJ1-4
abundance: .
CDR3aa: CASSLGGTGAEKLFF
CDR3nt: TGTGCCAGCAGCTTAGGTGGGACAGGCGCCGAAAAACTGTTTTTT

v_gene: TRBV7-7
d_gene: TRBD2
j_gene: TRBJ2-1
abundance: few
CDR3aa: CASSPGSGTYNEQFF
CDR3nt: TGTGCTAGCAGCCCCGGAAGCGGGACTTACAATGAGCAGTTCTTC

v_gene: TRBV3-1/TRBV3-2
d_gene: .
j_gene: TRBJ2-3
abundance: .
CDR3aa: CASSQDGGGAGTQYF
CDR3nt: TGTGCCAGCAGCCAAGATGGTGGGGGGGCTGGTACGCAGTATTTT